This T cell receptor beta chain was profiled in a study of cytomegalovirus exposure and HLA in healthy donors. Overall study: One earlier analysis, a look at about 179 million T cells, found some 120 million unique TCR beta sequences.

Primers included in the PCR were 60 Vbeta and 13 Jbeta primers. Produced via immunoSEQ multiplex PCR; TCRdb's table is partial and in-frame only. This sample carries about 140,000 clones, around 80% of them seen once, and the ten largest clones take over 6.5%. In the case of this clone: The antigen remains undetermined.

The CDR3 has 15 amino acids. Trimming shortened V by 2 bases and J by 7 bases, and 14 bases separated the two germline ends. Germline-derived CDR1 and CDR2 are SGHTA and FQGNSA. Although they were nominally healthy when sampled, donors likely had unrecorded immune exposures. Study-wide points: The authors later found most CMV-associated TCR beta chains appeared HLA-restricted. Rare sequences made up most TCRs, while some public TCRs were found in many donors.

This receptor was taken from a man aged 35-49 years in good health and CMV-seropositive. Sequencing used PBMCs. The chain uses TRBV7-2 and TRBJ2-2; D is possibly TRBD1 (5 bases). The CDR3 loop is CASSLSTGRFGELFF. The CDR3 DNA follows: TGTGCCAGCAGCTTAAGTACAGGACGGTTCGGGGAGCTGTTTTTT.